This T cell receptor beta chain was identified in a study of blood T cell repertoires in COVID-19. Study context: Spain, Italy and the United States supplied samples that represented acute and convalescent COVID-19.

The germline V gene encodes CDR1 SGHRS and CDR2 YFSETQ. The CDR3 runs 15 residues. Trimming took off 3 bases at V and 0 bases at J, with 11 bases between the two ends. Authors' methods: Nucleated cell number was recorded as an estimate derived from reference gene primer amplification. Generated by immunoSEQ multiplex PCR, the TCRdb table keeps only in-frame clones and is missing some. That table is the source of V, J and clone size, and D and trimming were worked out from the DNA. The sample lists approximately 76,000 clones; roughly nine tenths were seen once. This sequence originates from a man aged 25 to 40 with acute or convalescent COVID-19. Input material: peripheral blood. The J gene is TRBJ2-3, the V gene TRBV5-1; D is unresolved. The CDR3 loop is CASSSDTPSTDTQYF. The CDR3 DNA reads as TGCGCCAGCAGCTCCGACACTCCTAGCACAGATACGCAGTATTTT.